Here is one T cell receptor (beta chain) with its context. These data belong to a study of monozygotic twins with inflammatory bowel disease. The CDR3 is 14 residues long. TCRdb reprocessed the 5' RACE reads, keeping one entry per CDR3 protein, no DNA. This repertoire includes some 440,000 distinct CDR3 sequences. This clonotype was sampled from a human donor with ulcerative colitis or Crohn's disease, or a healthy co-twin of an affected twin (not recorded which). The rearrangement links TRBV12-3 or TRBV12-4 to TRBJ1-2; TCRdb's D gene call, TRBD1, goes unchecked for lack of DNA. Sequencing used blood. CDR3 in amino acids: CASSFIGQGFAYTF.